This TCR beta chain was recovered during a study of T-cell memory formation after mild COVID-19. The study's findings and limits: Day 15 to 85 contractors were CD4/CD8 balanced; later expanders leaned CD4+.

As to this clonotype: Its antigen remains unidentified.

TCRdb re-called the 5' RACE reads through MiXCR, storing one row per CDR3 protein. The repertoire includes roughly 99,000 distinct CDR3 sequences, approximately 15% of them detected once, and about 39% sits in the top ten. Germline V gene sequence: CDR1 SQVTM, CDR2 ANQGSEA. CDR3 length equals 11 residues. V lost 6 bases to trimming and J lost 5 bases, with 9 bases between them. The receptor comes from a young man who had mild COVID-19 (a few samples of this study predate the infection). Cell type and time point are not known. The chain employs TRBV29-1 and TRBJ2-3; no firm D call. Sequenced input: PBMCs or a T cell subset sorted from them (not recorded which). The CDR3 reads CSVARGDTQYF. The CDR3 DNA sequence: TGCAGCGTGGCGCGTGGAGATACGCAGTATTTT.